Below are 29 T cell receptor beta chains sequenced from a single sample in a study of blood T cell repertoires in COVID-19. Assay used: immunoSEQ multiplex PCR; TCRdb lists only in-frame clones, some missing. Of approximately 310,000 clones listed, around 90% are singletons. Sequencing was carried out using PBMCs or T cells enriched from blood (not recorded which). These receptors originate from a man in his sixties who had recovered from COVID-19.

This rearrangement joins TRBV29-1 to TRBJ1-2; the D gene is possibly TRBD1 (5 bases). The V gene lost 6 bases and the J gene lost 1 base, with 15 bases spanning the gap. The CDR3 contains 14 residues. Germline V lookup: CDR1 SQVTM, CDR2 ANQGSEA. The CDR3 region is CSVLPDSDNYGYTF. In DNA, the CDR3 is TGCAGCGTCCTGCCCGACAGTGATAACTATGGCTACACCTTC.

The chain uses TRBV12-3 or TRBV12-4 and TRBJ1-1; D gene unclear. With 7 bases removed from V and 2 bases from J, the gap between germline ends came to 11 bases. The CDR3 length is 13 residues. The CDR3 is CASTPWSNTEAFF. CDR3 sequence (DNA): TGTGCCAGCACCCCTTGGAGCAACACTGAAGCTTTCTTT.

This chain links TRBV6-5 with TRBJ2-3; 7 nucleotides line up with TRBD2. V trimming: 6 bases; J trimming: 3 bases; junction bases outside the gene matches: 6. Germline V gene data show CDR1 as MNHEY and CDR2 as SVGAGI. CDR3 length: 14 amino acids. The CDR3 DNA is TGTGCCAGCAGAAGCGGGGTGGGAACAGATACGCAGTATTTT. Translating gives CASRSGVGTDTQYF.

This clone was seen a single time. The CDR3 DNA follows: TGTGCCATCAAAGCGGGCGGGCACACTGAAGCTTTCTTT. Amino acids: CAIKAGGHTEAFF. This chain joins TRBV10-3 and TRBJ1-1, with no clear D. In germline, CDR1 is ENHRY, CDR2 SYGVKD. CDR3 length equals 13 residues. V was pared by 7 bases and J by 3 bases, with 12 bases between.

The CDR3 is CASSSAGTGRHGYTF. CDR3 nucleotides: TGTGCCAGCAGTTCCGCCGGGACAGGGAGGCATGGCTACACCTTC. V usage is TRBV28 and J usage is TRBJ1-2; 9 bases line up with TRBD1. J gave up 6 bases and V 4 bases, and 9 bases lay outside the gene matches. The CDR3 loop spans 15 amino acids. Germline-derived CDR1 and CDR2 are MDHEN and SYDVKM.

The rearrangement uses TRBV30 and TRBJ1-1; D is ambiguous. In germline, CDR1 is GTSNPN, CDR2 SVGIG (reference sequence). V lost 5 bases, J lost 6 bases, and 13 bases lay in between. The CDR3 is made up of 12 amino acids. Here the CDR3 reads CAWDPEAAEAFF. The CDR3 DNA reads TGTGCCTGGGACCCGGAGGCTGCTGAAGCTTTCTTT.

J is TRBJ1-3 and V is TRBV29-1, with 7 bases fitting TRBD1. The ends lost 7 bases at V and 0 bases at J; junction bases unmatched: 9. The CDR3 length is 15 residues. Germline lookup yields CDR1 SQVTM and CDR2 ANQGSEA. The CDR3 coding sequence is TGCAGCGCCGATTTTACAGGGGTCTCTGGAAACACCATATATTTT. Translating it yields CSADFTGVSGNTIYF.

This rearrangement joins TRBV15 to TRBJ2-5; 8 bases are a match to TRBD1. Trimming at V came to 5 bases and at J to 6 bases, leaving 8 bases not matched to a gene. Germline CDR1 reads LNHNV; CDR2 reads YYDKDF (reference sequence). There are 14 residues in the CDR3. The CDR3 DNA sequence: TGTGCCACCAGCCCGGACAGGGCAGCGAAGACCCAGTACTTC. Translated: CATSPDRAAKTQYF.

CDR3 protein: CASSSWKGAAGELFF. The CDR3, as DNA: TGTGCCAGCAGCTCGTGGAAGGGGGCAGCCGGGGAGCTGTTTTTT. The chain couples TRBV5-4 to TRBJ2-2, with 7 bases lining up with TRBD1. After removal of 3 bases from V and 6 bases from J, the junction contained 8 bases not matched to a gene. The CDR3 length is 15 residues. CDR1 is SGHNT, CDR2 YYREEE, per germline (reference sequence).

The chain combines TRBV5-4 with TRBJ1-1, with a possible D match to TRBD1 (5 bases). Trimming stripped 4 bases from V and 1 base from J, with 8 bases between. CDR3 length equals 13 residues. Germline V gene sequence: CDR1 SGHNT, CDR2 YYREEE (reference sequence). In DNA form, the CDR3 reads TGTGCCAGCAGCCTACAGGAGAACACTGAAGCTTTCTTT. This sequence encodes CASSLQENTEAFF.

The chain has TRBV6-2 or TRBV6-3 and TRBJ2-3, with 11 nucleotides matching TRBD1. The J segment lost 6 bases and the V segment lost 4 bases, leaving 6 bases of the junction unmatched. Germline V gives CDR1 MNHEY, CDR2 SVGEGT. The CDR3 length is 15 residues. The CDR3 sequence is CASSSGQGAGDTQYF. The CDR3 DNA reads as TGTGCCAGCAGTTCTGGACAGGGGGCCGGCGATACGCAGTATTTT.

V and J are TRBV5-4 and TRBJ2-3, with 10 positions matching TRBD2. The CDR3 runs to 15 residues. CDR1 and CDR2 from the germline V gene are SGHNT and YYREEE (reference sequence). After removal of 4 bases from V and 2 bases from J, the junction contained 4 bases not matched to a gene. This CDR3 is CASSGAGGYTDTQYF. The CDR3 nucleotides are TGTGCCAGCAGCGGAGCGGGAGGGTACACAGATACGCAGTATTTT. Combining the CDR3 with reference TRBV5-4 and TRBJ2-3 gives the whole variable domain ETGVTQSPTHLIKTRGQQVTLRCSSQSGHNTVSWYQQALGQGPQFIFQYYREEENGRGNFPPRFSGLQFPNYSSELNVNALELDDSALYLCASSGAGGYTDTQYFGPGTRLTVL.

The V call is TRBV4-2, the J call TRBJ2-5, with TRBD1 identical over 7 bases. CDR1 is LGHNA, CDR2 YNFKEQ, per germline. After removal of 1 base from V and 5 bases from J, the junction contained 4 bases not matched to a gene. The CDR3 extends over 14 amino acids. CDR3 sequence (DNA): TGTGCCAGCAGCCAAGGACAGGGTATGGAGACCCAGTACTTC. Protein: CASSQGQGMETQYF.

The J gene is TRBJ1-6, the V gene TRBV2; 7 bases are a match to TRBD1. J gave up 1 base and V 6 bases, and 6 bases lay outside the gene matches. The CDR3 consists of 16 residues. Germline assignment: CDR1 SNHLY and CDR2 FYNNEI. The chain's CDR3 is CASSVEQGSYNSPLHF. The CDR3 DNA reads TGTGCCAGCAGCGTCGAACAGGGGTCCTATAATTCACCCCTCCACTTT.

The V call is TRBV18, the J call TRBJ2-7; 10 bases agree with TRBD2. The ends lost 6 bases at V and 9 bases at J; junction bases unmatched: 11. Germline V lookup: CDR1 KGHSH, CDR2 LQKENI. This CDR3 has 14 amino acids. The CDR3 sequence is CASSPGTSEHGQYF. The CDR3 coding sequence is TGTGCCAGCTCTCCCGGGACTAGCGAGCACGGGCAGTACTTC.

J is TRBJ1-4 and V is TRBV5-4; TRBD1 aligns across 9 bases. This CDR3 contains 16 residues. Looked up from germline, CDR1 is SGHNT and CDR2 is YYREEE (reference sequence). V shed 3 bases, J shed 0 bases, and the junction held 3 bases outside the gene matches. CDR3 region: CASSWDRVTTNEKLFF. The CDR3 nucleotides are TGTGCCAGCAGCTGGGACAGGGTGACAACTAATGAAAAACTGTTTTTT.

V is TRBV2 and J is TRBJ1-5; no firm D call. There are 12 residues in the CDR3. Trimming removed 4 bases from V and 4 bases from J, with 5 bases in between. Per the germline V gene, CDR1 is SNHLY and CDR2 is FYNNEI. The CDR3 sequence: CASSAGNQPQHF. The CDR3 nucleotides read TGTGCCAGCAGTGCAGGTAATCAGCCCCAGCATTTT. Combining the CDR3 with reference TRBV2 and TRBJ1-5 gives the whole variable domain EPEVTQTPSHQVTQMGQEVILRCVPISNHLYFYWYRQILGQKVEFLVSFYNNEISEKSEIFDDQFSVERPDGSNFTLKIRSTKLEDSAMYFCASSAGNQPQHFGDGTRLSIL.

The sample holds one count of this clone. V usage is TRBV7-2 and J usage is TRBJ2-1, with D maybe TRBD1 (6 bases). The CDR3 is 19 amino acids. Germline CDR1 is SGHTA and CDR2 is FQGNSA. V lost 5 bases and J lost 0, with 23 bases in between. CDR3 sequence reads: CASSQPSRGQGSSYNEQFF. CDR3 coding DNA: TGTGCCAGCAGCCAACCCTCTCGAGGGCAGGGGAGCTCCTACAATGAGCAGTTCTTC.

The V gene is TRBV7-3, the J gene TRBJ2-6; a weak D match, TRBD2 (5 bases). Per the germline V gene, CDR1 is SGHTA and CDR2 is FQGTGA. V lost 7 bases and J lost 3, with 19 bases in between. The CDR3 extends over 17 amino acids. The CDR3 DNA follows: TGTGCCAGCACCCTCGGGGTTGGAACCTATGGGGCCAACGTCCTGACTTTC. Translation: CASTLGVGTYGANVLTF.

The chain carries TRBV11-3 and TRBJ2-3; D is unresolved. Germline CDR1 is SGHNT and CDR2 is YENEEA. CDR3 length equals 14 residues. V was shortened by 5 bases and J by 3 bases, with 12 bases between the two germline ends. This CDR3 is CASSPEAATDTQYF. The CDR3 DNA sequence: TGTGCCAGCAGCCCAGAGGCGGCTACAGATACGCAGTATTTT.

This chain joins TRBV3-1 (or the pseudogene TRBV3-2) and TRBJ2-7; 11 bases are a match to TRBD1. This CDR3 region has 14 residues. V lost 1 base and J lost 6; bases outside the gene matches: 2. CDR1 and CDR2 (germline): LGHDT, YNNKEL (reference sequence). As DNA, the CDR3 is TGTGCCAGCAGCCAAGCCGGGACAGGGGGCGAGCAGTACTTC. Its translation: CASSQAGTGGEQYF.

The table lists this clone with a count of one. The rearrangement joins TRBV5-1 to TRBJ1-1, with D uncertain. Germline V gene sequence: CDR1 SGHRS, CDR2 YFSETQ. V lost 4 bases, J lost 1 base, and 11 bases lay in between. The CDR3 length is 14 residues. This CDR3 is CASSPIGQNTEAFF. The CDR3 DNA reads TGCGCCAGCAGCCCCATTGGGCAGAACACTGAAGCTTTCTTT. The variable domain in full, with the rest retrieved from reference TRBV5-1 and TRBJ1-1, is KAGVTQTPRYLIKTRGQQVTLSCSPISGHRSVSWYQQTPGQGLQFLFEYFSETQRNKGNFPGRFSGRQFSNSRSEMNVSTLELGDSALYLCASSPIGQNTEAFFGQGTRLTVV.

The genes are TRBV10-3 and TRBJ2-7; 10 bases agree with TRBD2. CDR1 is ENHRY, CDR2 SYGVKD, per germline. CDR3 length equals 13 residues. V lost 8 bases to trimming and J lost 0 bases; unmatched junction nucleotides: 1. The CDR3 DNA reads TGTGCCATCGGACTAGCGGCCTCCTACGAGCAGTACTTC. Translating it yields CAIGLAASYEQYF.

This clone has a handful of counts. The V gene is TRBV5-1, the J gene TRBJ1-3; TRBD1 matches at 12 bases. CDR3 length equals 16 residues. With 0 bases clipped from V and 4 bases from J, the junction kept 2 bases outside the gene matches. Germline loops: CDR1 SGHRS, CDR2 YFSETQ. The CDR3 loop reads CASSLVGTGGGNTIYF. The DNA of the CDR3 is TGCGCCAGCAGCTTGGTAGGGACAGGGGGCGGAAACACCATATATTTT.

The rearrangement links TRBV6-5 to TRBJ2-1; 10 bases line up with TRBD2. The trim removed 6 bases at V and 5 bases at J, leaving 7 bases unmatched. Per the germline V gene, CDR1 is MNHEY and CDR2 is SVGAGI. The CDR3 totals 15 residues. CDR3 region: CASRPSGSMNNEQFF. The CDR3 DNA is TGTGCCAGCAGACCTAGCGGGAGTATGAACAATGAGCAGTTCTTC.

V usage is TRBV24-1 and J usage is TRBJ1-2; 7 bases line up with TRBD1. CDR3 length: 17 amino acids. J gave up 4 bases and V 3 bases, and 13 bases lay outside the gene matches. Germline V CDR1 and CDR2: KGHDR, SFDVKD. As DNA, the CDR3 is TGTGCCACCAGTGATCAACGTGAGGGGGCAGTGTCCTATGGCTACACCTTC. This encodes CATSDQREGAVSYGYTF.

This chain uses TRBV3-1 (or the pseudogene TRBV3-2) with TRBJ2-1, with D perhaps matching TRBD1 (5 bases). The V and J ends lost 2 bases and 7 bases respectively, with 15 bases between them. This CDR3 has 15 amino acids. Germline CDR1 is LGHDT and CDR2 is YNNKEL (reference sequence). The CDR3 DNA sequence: TGTGCCAGCAGCCAAAATCGGCAGGGTGGAAATGAGCAGTTCTTC. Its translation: CASSQNRQGGNEQFF.

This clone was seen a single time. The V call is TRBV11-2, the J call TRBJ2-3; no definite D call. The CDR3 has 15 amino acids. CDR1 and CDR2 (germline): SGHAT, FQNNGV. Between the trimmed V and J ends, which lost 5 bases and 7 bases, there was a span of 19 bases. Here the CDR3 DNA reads TGTGCCAGCAGCCCCCCCCTTATTAGTCTCCATACGCAGTATTTT. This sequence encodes CASSPPLISLHTQYF.

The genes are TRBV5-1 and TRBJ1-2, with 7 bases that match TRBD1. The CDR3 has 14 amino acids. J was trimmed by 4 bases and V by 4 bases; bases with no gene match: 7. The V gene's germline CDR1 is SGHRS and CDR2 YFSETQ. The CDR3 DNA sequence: TGCGCCAGCAGCCTTACGGGACAGTCCTATGGCTACACCTTC. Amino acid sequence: CASSLTGQSYGYTF. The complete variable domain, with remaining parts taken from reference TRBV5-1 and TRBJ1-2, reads KAGVTQTPRYLIKTRGQQVTLSCSPISGHRSVSWYQQTPGQGLQFLFEYFSETQRNKGNFPGRFSGRQFSNSRSEMNVSTLELGDSALYLCASSLTGQSYGYTFGSGTRLTVV.